These T cell receptor beta chains were read from a single sample in a study of T cells in Graves' hyperthyroidism and ophthalmopathy. In TCRdb, the multiplex PCR reads were re-called with MiXCR into one record per CDR3 protein. The data contain about 500,000 distinct CDR3 sequences, roughly 16% of them seen just once; the ten biggest clones take up approximately 32%. Specimen: blood. Every receptor here comes from a woman between 25 and 40 years old with Graves' ophthalmopathy. The CDR3 runs from the conserved cysteine through the conserved F or W. The order of the fields is J gene, D gene, clone size, V gene, CDR3 protein, CDR3 DNA. D genes are given only for firm matches. For some rows the clone size is stated as once, few or many, or as a class when expanded; others skip it.

j_call: TRBJ1-4; d_call: NA; clone_size: many; v_call: TRBV30; cdr3_aa: CAWSVLGGRKLFF; cdr3_nt: TGTGCCTGGAGTGTACTCGGTGGAAGAAAACTGTTTTTT
j_call: TRBJ2-1; d_call: TRBD2; clone_size: many; v_call: TRBV11-2; cdr3_aa: CASSRTPLAGPYNEQFF; cdr3_nt: TGTGCCAGCAGCCGCACGCCACTAGCGGGCCCCTACAATGAGCAGTTCTTC
j_call: TRBJ2-1; d_call: NA; clone_size: NA; v_call: TRBV9; cdr3_aa: CASSASGIEGEQFF; cdr3_nt: TGTGCCAGCAGCGCCTCTGGGATCGAGGGTGAGCAGTTCTTC
j_call: TRBJ1-1; d_call: TRBD1; clone_size: many; v_call: TRBV30; cdr3_aa: CAWRVTGVRTEAFF; cdr3_nt: TGTGCCTGGAGGGTAACAGGGGTCAGGACTGAAGCTTTCTTT
j_call: TRBJ1-5; d_call: NA; clone_size: few; v_call: TRBV6-2/TRBV6-3; cdr3_aa: CASDPLGGAYDNQPQHF; cdr3_nt: TGTGCCAGCGACCCCTTGGGCGGGGCCTACGACAATCAGCCCCAGCATTTT
j_call: TRBJ2-7; d_call: TRBD2; clone_size: few; v_call: TRBV2; cdr3_aa: CASSPIAGAYYEQYF; cdr3_nt: TGTGCCAGCAGTCCCATAGCGGGGGCATACTACGAGCAGTACTTC
j_call: TRBJ2-3; d_call: NA; clone_size: NA; v_call: TRBV15; cdr3_aa: CATSRETSSSLTDTQYF; cdr3_nt: TGTGCCACCAGCAGAGAAACTAGCTCCTCACTCACAGATACGCAGTATTTT
j_call: TRBJ1-2; d_call: TRBD1; clone_size: NA; v_call: TRBV28; cdr3_aa: CASSLSDRPPSREGGYTF; cdr3_nt: TGTGCCAGCAGCTTATCGGACAGGCCGCCCTCAAGGGAGGGTGGCTACACCTTC
j_call: TRBJ1-1; d_call: NA; clone_size: many; v_call: TRBV12-3/TRBV12-4; cdr3_aa: CASSLRPVTEAFF; cdr3_nt: TGTGCCAGCAGTTTAAGGCCCGTCACTGAAGCTTTCTTT
j_call: TRBJ1-6; d_call: TRBD1; clone_size: few; v_call: TRBV3-1; cdr3_aa: CASSHRPGTDNSPLHF; cdr3_nt: TGTGCCAGCAGCCACCGCCCCGGGACAGATAATTCACCCCTCCACTTT
j_call: TRBJ2-2; d_call: NA; clone_size: few; v_call: TRBV11-3; cdr3_aa: CASSSRTKENTGELFF; cdr3_nt: TGTGCCAGCAGCTCCCGGACCAAGGAGAACACCGGGGAGCTGTTTTTT
j_call: TRBJ2-1; d_call: NA; clone_size: few; v_call: TRBV12-3/TRBV12-4; cdr3_aa: CASSFLTLKFNNEQFF; cdr3_nt: TGTGCCAGCAGTTTTTTGACCCTAAAATTCAACAATGAGCAGTTCTTC
j_call: TRBJ1-1; d_call: TRBD1; clone_size: few; v_call: TRBV3-1; cdr3_aa: CASSRDRGRFGTEAFF; cdr3_nt: TGTGCCAGCAGCCGGGACAGGGGCCGGTTCGGCACTGAAGCTTTCTTT
j_call: TRBJ1-5; d_call: NA; clone_size: few; v_call: TRBV6-1; cdr3_aa: CASSRMDSNQPQHF; cdr3_nt: TGTGCCAGCAGCCGGATGGATAGCAATCAGCCCCAGCATTTT
j_call: TRBJ2-1; d_call: TRBD2; clone_size: few; v_call: TRBV27; cdr3_aa: CASSRPTSGNYNEQFF; cdr3_nt: TGTGCCAGCAGCCGCCCGACTAGCGGGAACTACAATGAGCAGTTCTTC
j_call: TRBJ2-3; d_call: TRBD1; clone_size: many; v_call: TRBV5-1; cdr3_aa: CASSPLTGGTDTQYF; cdr3_nt: TGCGCCAGCAGCCCTCTGACAGGGGGGACAGATACGCAGTATTTT
j_call: TRBJ1-2; d_call: NA; clone_size: few; v_call: TRBV7-3; cdr3_aa: CASSLTRSNYGYTF; cdr3_nt: TGTGCCAGCAGCTTAACGCGGAGTAACTATGGCTACACCTTC
j_call: TRBJ2-3; d_call: TRBD2; clone_size: many; v_call: TRBV24-1; cdr3_aa: CATSEFSGSTDTQYF; cdr3_nt: TGTGCCACCAGTGAGTTTAGCGGGAGCACAGATACGCAGTATTTT
j_call: TRBJ2-4; d_call: TRBD1; clone_size: many; v_call: TRBV30; cdr3_aa: CAWSADRDIQYF; cdr3_nt: TGTGCCTGGAGTGCAGACAGGGACATTCAGTACTTC
j_call: TRBJ2-1; d_call: NA; clone_size: NA; v_call: TRBV25-1; cdr3_aa: CASSGGRGRQFF; cdr3_nt: TGTGCCAGCAGTGGGGGGCGAGGGAGGCAGTTCTTC
j_call: TRBJ2-5; d_call: TRBD2; clone_size: few; v_call: TRBV7-2; cdr3_aa: CASSRGLAGAETQYF; cdr3_nt: TGTGCCAGCAGCCGTGGACTAGCGGGAGCGGAGACCCAGTACTTC
j_call: TRBJ2-3; d_call: NA; clone_size: few; v_call: TRBV5-1; cdr3_aa: CASRTLRDRSTDTQYF; cdr3_nt: TGCGCCAGCAGGACCCTTAGGGATAGGTCCACAGATACGCAGTATTTT
j_call: TRBJ2-2; d_call: NA; clone_size: few; v_call: TRBV28; cdr3_aa: CASSFHGGDTGELFF; cdr3_nt: TGTGCCAGCAGTTTTCACGGGGGTGACACCGGGGAGCTGTTTTTT
j_call: TRBJ2-2; d_call: NA; clone_size: NA; v_call: TRBV14; cdr3_aa: CASSQLPGFTGELFF; cdr3_nt: TGTGCCAGCAGCCAGCTCCCTGGGTTCACCGGGGAGCTGTTTTTT
j_call: TRBJ2-5; d_call: NA; clone_size: few; v_call: TRBV20-1; cdr3_aa: CSASMGRGYQETQYF; cdr3_nt: TGCAGTGCTAGCATGGGCCGAGGCTACCAAGAGACCCAGTACTTC
j_call: TRBJ1-1; d_call: NA; clone_size: many; v_call: TRBV24-1; cdr3_aa: CATSDLKGMNTEAFF; cdr3_nt: TGTGCCACCAGTGATTTAAAGGGGATGAACACTGAAGCTTTCTTT
j_call: TRBJ1-1; d_call: NA; clone_size: NA; v_call: TRBV20-1; cdr3_aa: CSARDQWEGNTEAFF; cdr3_nt: TGCAGTGCTAGAGATCAATGGGAGGGAAACACTGAAGCTTTCTTT
j_call: TRBJ1-1; d_call: NA; clone_size: few; v_call: TRBV5-6; cdr3_aa: CASSLYLVNTEAFF; cdr3_nt: TGTGCCAGCAGCTTGTATCTCGTGAACACTGAAGCTTTCTTT
j_call: TRBJ1-5; d_call: NA; clone_size: NA; v_call: TRBV19; cdr3_aa: CATSRGGGSNQPQHF; cdr3_nt: TGTGCCACCTCGCGTGGTGGGGGCAGCAATCAGCCCCAGCATTTT
j_call: TRBJ2-7; d_call: TRBD2; clone_size: many; v_call: TRBV19; cdr3_aa: CASSKTSGLYEQYF; cdr3_nt: TGTGCCAGTAGTAAGACTAGCGGATTGTACGAGCAGTACTTC
j_call: TRBJ1-3; d_call: NA; clone_size: NA; v_call: TRBV7-2; cdr3_aa: CATTEGIPGNTIYF; cdr3_nt: TGTGCCACCACAGAGGGAATCCCTGGAAACACCATATATTTT
j_call: TRBJ1-3; d_call: NA; clone_size: NA; v_call: TRBV29-1; cdr3_aa: CSVLPTGSGNTIYF; cdr3_nt: TGCAGCGTCCTCCCGACAGGCTCTGGAAACACCATATATTTT
j_call: TRBJ2-6; d_call: NA; clone_size: few; v_call: TRBV19; cdr3_aa: CASSIQGTGANVLTF; cdr3_nt: TGTGCCAGTTCCATACAGGGAACCGGGGCCAACGTCCTGACTTTC
j_call: TRBJ2-1; d_call: TRBD2; clone_size: many; v_call: TRBV27; cdr3_aa: CASSSLTSGRLNEQFF; cdr3_nt: TGTGCCAGCAGTTCACTAACTAGCGGGAGGCTCAATGAGCAGTTCTTC
j_call: TRBJ2-7; d_call: NA; clone_size: few; v_call: TRBV6-1; cdr3_aa: CASSHPGLPYEQYF; cdr3_nt: TGTGCCAGCAGCCACCCGGGGTTACCCTACGAGCAGTACTTC
j_call: TRBJ2-3; d_call: NA; clone_size: many; v_call: TRBV18; cdr3_aa: CASSPPLLLGEGRNTQYF; cdr3_nt: TGTGCCAGCTCACCACCCTTATTGCTCGGCGAAGGAAGGAATACGCAGTATTTT
j_call: TRBJ2-7; d_call: NA; clone_size: NA; v_call: TRBV6-1; cdr3_aa: CASSFDRTDEQYF; cdr3_nt: TGTGCCAGCAGTTTCGACAGGACCGACGAGCAGTACTTC